These 9 T cell receptor beta chains came from one sample sequenced in a study of PD-L1 blockade in urothelial cancer. Sequencing was performed with immunoSEQ multiplex PCR; in TCRdb, only in-frame clones are kept and a portion is missing. The repertoire includes roughly 91,000 clones, approximately 81% of them detected once, and approximately 15% sits in the top ten. Specified time point: pretreatment peripheral blood. The sample was PBMCs, taken around atezolizumab (anti-PD-L1) treatment. The receptor source for this set is a man aged 60-69 years with urothelial cancer.

The chain recombines TRBV10-3 with TRBJ2-7, with 10 positions matching TRBD1. Germline V gives CDR1 ENHRY, CDR2 SYGVKD. J was trimmed by 0 bases and V by 4 bases; bases with no gene match: 0. The CDR3 length is 14 residues. The CDR3 loop reads CAISGTGGSYEQYF. For the CDR3, the DNA is TGTGCCATCAGTGGGACAGGGGGCTCCTACGAGCAGTACTTC.

This chain uses TRBV4-3 with TRBJ2-1; TRBD2 matches 11 bases. V shed 4 bases, J shed 0 bases, and the junction held 20 bases outside the gene matches. Germline CDR1 and CDR2: LGHNA and YSLEER. The CDR3 has 22 residues. CDR3 DNA: TGCGCCAGCAGCCTGACCTCAGCCGGGCTAGCGGGAGGTCCTAGCTCCTACAATGAGCAGTTCTTC. Its translation: CASSLTSAGLAGGPSSYNEQFF.

The chain carries TRBV15 and TRBJ2-7; possible D gene TRBD2, 6 bases. The CDR3 is 17 amino acids. The V end lost 0 bases, the J end lost 7 bases, and 22 bases lay between the germline ends. Germline-derived CDR1 and CDR2 are LNHNV and YYDKDF (reference sequence). The CDR3 nucleotides are TGTGCCACCAGCAGAGATCTAACGGGGAGGTGGCGTGGGGAGCAGTACTTC. Protein: CATSRDLTGRWRGEQYF.

Only one count was recorded for this clone. The J gene is TRBJ2-4, the V gene TRBV5-1, with a possible D match to TRBD1 (6 bases). The V end lost 0 bases, the J end lost 7 bases, and 8 bases lay between the germline ends. Germline CDR1 and CDR2: SGHRS and YFSETQ. This CDR3 is built from 13 residues. For the CDR3, the DNA is TGCGCCAGCAGCTTGGGGGGGCCGAACATTCAGTACTTC. It is translated as CASSLGGPNIQYF.

CDR3 region: CASSLGGRGGEQYF. The CDR3 coding sequence is TGTGCCAGCAGCTTAGGTGGTCGTGGAGGCGAGCAGTACTTC. V is TRBV7-8 and J is TRBJ2-7, with D perhaps TRBD2 (5 bases). The germline V gene has CDR1 SGHVS and CDR2 FQNEAQ. Trimming stripped 1 base from V and 6 bases from J, with 13 bases between. The CDR3 is 14 residues long.

The rearrangement links TRBV29-1 to TRBJ1-1, with 12 bases aligning to TRBD1. V gave up 1 base and J gave up 4 bases; unmatched junction bases: 7. Germline assignment: CDR1 SQVTM and CDR2 ANQGSEA. CDR3 length equals 16 residues. In DNA, the CDR3 is TGCAGCGTTGAAGTCCGGGACAGGGGGCGCGCCACTGAAGCTTTCTTT. This translates into CSVEVRDRGRATEAFF.

This rearrangement joins TRBV2 to TRBJ2-2; 8 bases align to TRBD1. The CDR3 consists of 13 residues. After removal of 7 bases from V and 5 bases from J, the junction contained 3 bases not matched to a gene. Germline CDR1 reads SNHLY; CDR2 reads FYNNEI. As DNA, the CDR3 is TGTGCCAGCACCAGGGGGCAAACCGGGGAGCTGTTTTTT. Its translation is CASTRGQTGELFF.

The CDR3 loop is CASSLGGGTGNEKLFF. CDR3 coding DNA: TGCGCCAGCAGCTTAGGCGGCGGGACGGGGAATGAAAAACTGTTTTTT. The chain recombines TRBV5-1 with TRBJ1-4; tentatively, D is TRBD1 (5 bases). The CDR3 runs 16 residues. The V end lost 2 bases, the J end lost 5 bases, and 16 bases lay between the germline ends. The germline CDR1 and CDR2 sequences are SGHRS and YFSETQ.

The chain carries TRBV6-5 and TRBJ2-7, with D perhaps TRBD1 (6 bases). The CDR3 loop spans 15 amino acids. Germline CDR1 MNHEY, CDR2 SVGAGI. Trimming shortened V by 5 bases and J by 0 bases, and 14 bases separated the two germline ends. CDR3 loop: CASSIGTPSSYEQYF. CDR3 bases: TGTGCCAGCAGTATCGGGACACCAAGCTCCTACGAGCAGTACTTC.